The 16 T cell receptor beta chains in this list originate from one sample, sequenced in a study of blood T cell repertoires in COVID-19. TCRdb keeps only in-frame clones here, not all; method: immunoSEQ multiplex PCR. The sample consists of more than 95,000 clones, 75% to 85% of them appearing once. The sequenced sample was peripheral blood. Receptors were obtained from a man aged 60 to 75 with acute or convalescent COVID-19.

The chain joins TRBV19 to TRBJ2-5, with 9 positions matching TRBD1. Germline V gene data show CDR1 as LNHDA and CDR2 as SQIVND (reference sequence). With 3 bases clipped from V and 5 bases from J, the junction kept 7 bases outside the gene matches. CDR3 length: 15 amino acids. CDR3 sequence: CASSIAGTGRETQYF. In DNA form, the CDR3 reads TGTGCCAGTAGTATCGCCGGGACAGGGCGCGAGACCCAGTACTTC.

The gene calls are TRBV7-8 and TRBJ2-3, with 7 bases identical to TRBD1. The J segment lost 4 bases and the V segment lost 2 bases, leaving 3 bases of the junction unmatched. Germline loops: CDR1 SGHVS, CDR2 FQNEAQ. This CDR3 has 14 amino acids. The CDR3 DNA reads TGTGCCAGCAGCTTAAGTACAGGGGCAGATACGCAGTATTTT. This gives the protein CASSLSTGADTQYF.

There are a few counts of this clone. The rearrangement links TRBV6-2 or TRBV6-3 to TRBJ2-7; 14 positions match TRBD2. This CDR3 spans 17 amino acids. Per germline, CDR1 MNHEY and CDR2 SVGEGT. V gave up 2 bases and J gave up 8 bases; unmatched junction bases: 11. The CDR3 DNA is TGTGCCAGCAGTTACGACCAGACTAGCGGGAGGGCCCGTAAGCAGTACTTC. Its protein product is CASSYDQTSGRARKQYF.

Only one count was recorded for this clone. The chain employs TRBV5-1 and TRBJ2-1; D not certain. The CDR3 has 16 amino acids. The V end was cut by 0 bases, the J end by 0 bases, with 10 bases between. Looked up from germline, CDR1 is SGHRS and CDR2 is YFSETQ. This CDR3 reads CASSLVNRSSYNEQFF. The DNA for the CDR3 is TGCGCCAGCAGCTTGGTTAATCGTAGCTCCTACAATGAGCAGTTCTTC.

V and J are TRBV7-3 and TRBJ1-2; TRBD1 is a possible D gene (5 bases). Trimming shortened V by 5 bases and J by 3 bases, and 16 bases separated the two germline ends. Germline V lookup: CDR1 SGHTA, CDR2 FQGTGA. The CDR3 totals 15 residues. The CDR3 DNA reads as TGTGCCAGCAGCCCCGGGCCAGGGAGGGACTATGGCTACACCTTC. Its translation is CASSPGPGRDYGYTF.

This rearrangement joins TRBV5-1 to TRBJ2-7; 11 positions agree with TRBD1. Germline CDR1 SGHRS, CDR2 YFSETQ. The V and J ends lost 3 bases and 4 bases, in that order; junction bases with no gene match: 9. The CDR3 spans 16 residues. CDR3 sequence: CASSWGPGQGEYEQYF. CDR3 coding DNA: TGCGCCAGCAGCTGGGGCCCGGGACAGGGGGAATACGAGCAGTACTTC.

The chain recombines TRBV7-2 with TRBJ2-7, with 12 bases lining up with TRBD2. The CDR3 is 15 residues long. The V gene's germline CDR1 is SGHTA and CDR2 FQGNSA. V was clipped by 1 base and J by 4 bases; unmatched bases: 2. CDR3 nucleotides: TGTGCCAGCAGCTTAGGACTAGCGGGAGCGTACGAGCAGTACTTC. This sequence encodes CASSLGLAGAYEQYF.

This clone was detected only a few times. The genes are TRBV7-9 and TRBJ2-3; no clear D gene. This CDR3 is built from 13 residues. Trimming stripped 4 bases from V and 0 bases from J, with 5 bases between. Germline assignment: CDR1 SEHNR and CDR2 FQNEAQ (reference sequence). The CDR3 region is CASSSVSTDTQYF. In DNA, the CDR3 is TGTGCCAGCAGCTCTGTTAGCACAGATACGCAGTATTTT. Combining the CDR3 with reference TRBV7-9 and TRBJ2-3 gives the whole variable domain DTGVSQNPRHKITKRGQNVTFRCDPISEHNRLYWYRQTLGQGPEFLTYFQNEAQLEKSRLLSDRFSAERPKGSFSTLEIQRTEQGDSAMYLCASSSVSTDTQYFGPGTRLTVL.

The chain couples TRBV5-1 to TRBJ2-1; 10 bases match TRBD2. The CDR3 is 15 amino acids. Germline values: CDR1 SGHRS, CDR2 YFSETQ. Trimming took 5 bases from V and 4 from J; bases not matched to a gene: 6. The CDR3 here is CASSFGLADYNEQFF. CDR3 coding DNA: TGCGCCAGCAGTTTCGGACTAGCGGATTACAATGAGCAGTTCTTC.

This chain joins TRBV19 and TRBJ2-5; unclear D gene. Trimming took off 2 bases at V and 4 bases at J, with 5 bases between the two ends. Per the germline V gene, CDR1 is LNHDA and CDR2 is SQIVND (reference sequence). The CDR3 is made up of 12 amino acids. DNA for the CDR3: TGTGCCAGTAGTATAAACGGAGAGACCCAGTACTTC. It is translated as CASSINGETQYF.

This chain joins TRBV19 and TRBJ2-3; possibly TRBD2 for D (5 bases). The length of the CDR3 is 14 residues. Trimming shortened V by 9 bases and J by 2 bases, and 15 bases separated the two germline ends. Germline lookup yields CDR1 LNHDA and CDR2 SQIVND (reference sequence). CDR3 sequence reads: CASSGWRVTDTQYF. The CDR3 bases are TGTGCCAGCTCGGGGTGGCGGGTCACAGATACGCAGTATTTT.

The table lists this clone with a few counts. The rearrangement links TRBV30 to TRBJ1-3; maybe TRBD1 (6 bases). Germline V gene lookup returns CDR1 GTSNPN and CDR2 SVGIG (reference sequence). This CDR3 spans 13 amino acids. V was trimmed by 1 base and J by 6 bases, leaving 10 bases between them. CDR3 nucleotide sequence: TGTGCCTGGAGTGGTACAGGGCTAAACACCATATATTTT. This codes for CAWSGTGLNTIYF.

This chain joins TRBV15 and TRBJ2-2, with D maybe TRBD1 (5 bases). The CDR3 is made up of 16 amino acids. V was clipped by 3 bases and J by 1 base, with 12 bases between them. Germline V gene data show CDR1 as LNHNV and CDR2 as YYDKDF (reference sequence). CDR3 residues: CATSREGQLNTGELFF. CDR3 in DNA: TGTGCCACCAGCAGGGAAGGACAATTGAACACCGGGGAGCTGTTTTTT.

The gene calls are TRBV6-5 and TRBJ1-6; TRBD1 is a possible D gene (5 bases). V lost 6 bases, J lost 0 bases, and 9 bases lay in between. CDR3 size: 15 residues. The germline CDR1 and CDR2 sequences are MNHEY and SVGAGI. The DNA of the CDR3 is TGTGCCAGCAGGGACATGAGCTCCTATAATTCACCCCTCCACTTT. It codes for CASRDMSSYNSPLHF.

This clone was seen a handful of times. The rearrangement uses TRBV3-1 (or the pseudogene TRBV3-2) and TRBJ2-5, with TRBD1 matching over 7 bases. V shed 2 bases and J 4 bases; nucleotides not matched to a gene: 7. This CDR3 spans 15 amino acids. Germline assignment: CDR1 LGHDT and CDR2 YNNKEL (reference sequence). The CDR3 protein is CASSQLGGRGETQYF. The DNA for the CDR3 is TGTGCCAGCAGCCAACTAGGGGGCCGGGGAGAGACCCAGTACTTC.

The chain links TRBV29-1 to TRBJ1-1; 7 nucleotides match TRBD1. The germline V gene encodes CDR1 SQVTM and CDR2 ANQGSEA. J gave up 4 bases and V 7 bases, and 9 bases lay outside the gene matches. The CDR3 is 13 residues long. The CDR3 coding sequence is TGCAGCGCGAACGGACAGGTAGCCACTGAAGCTTTCTTT. It translates to CSANGQVATEAFF. Looking up the rest from reference TRBV29-1 and TRBJ1-1 gives the full variable domain: SAVISQKPSRDICQRGTSLTIQCQVDSQVTMMFWYRQQPGQSLTLIATANQGSEATYESGFVIDKFPISRPNLTFSTLTVSNMSPEDSSIYLCSANGQVATEAFFGQGTRLTVV.